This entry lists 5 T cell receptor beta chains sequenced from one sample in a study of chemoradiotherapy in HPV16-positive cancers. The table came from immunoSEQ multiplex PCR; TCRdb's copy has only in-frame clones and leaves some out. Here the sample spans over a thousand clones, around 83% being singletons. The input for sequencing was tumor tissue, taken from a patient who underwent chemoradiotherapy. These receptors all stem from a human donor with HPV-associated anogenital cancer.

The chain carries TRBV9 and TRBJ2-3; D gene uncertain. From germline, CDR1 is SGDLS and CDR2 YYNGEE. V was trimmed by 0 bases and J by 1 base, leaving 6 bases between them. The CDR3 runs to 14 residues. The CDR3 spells CASSVDRGTDTQYF. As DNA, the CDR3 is TGTGCCAGCAGCGTAGACCGGGGCACAGATACGCAGTATTTT.

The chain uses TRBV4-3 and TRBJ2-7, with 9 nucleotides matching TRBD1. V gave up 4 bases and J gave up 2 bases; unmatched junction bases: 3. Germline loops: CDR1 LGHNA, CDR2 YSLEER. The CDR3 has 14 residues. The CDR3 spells CASSPGTGTYEQYF. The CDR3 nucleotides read TGCGCCAGCAGCCCAGGGACAGGGACCTACGAGCAGTACTTC.

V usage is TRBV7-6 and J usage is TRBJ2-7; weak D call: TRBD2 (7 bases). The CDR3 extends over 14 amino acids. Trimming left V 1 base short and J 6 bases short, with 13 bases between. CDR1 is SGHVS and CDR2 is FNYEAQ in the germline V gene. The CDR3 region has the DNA TGTGCCAGCAGCTTAGGACCCGGGGGGCGCGAGCAGTACTTC. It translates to CASSLGPGGREQYF. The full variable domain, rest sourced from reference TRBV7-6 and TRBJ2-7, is GAGVSQSPRYKVTKRGQDVALRCDPISGHVSLYWYRQALGQGPEFLTYFNYEAQQDKSGLPNDRFSAERPEGSISTLTIQRTEQRDSAMYRCASSLGPGGREQYFGPGTRLTVT.

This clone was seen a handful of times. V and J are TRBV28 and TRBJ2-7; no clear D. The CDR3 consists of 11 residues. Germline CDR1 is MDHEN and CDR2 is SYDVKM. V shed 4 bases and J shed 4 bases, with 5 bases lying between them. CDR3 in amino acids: CASSSLYEQYF. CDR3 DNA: TGTGCCAGCAGTTCCCTTTACGAGCAGTACTTC.

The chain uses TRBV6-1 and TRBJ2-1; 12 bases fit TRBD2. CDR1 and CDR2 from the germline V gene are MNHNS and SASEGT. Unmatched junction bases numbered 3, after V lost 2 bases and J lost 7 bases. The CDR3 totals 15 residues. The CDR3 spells CASSERTSGINEQFF. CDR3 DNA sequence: TGTGCCAGCAGTGAAAGGACTAGCGGGATTAATGAGCAGTTCTTC.